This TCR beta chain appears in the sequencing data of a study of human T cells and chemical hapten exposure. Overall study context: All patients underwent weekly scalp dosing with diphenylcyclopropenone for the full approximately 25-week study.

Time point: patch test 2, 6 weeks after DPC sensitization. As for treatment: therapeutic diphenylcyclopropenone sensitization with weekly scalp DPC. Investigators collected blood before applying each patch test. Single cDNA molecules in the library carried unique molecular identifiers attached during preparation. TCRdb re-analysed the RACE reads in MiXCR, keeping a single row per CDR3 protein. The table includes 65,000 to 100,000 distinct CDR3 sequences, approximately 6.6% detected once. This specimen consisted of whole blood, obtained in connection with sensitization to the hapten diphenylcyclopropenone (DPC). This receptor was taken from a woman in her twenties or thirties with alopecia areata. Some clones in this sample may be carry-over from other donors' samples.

CDR3: CASSLGVNSGNTIYF. The CDR3 coding sequence is TGTGCCAGCAGTTTGGGGGTAAACTCTGGAAACACCATATATTTT. V usage is TRBV6-5 and J usage is TRBJ1-3; maybe TRBD1 (5 bases). The CDR3 runs 15 residues. Germline assignment: CDR1 MNHEY and CDR2 SVGAGI. Trimming took 4 bases from V and 0 from J, leaving 10 bases between them.